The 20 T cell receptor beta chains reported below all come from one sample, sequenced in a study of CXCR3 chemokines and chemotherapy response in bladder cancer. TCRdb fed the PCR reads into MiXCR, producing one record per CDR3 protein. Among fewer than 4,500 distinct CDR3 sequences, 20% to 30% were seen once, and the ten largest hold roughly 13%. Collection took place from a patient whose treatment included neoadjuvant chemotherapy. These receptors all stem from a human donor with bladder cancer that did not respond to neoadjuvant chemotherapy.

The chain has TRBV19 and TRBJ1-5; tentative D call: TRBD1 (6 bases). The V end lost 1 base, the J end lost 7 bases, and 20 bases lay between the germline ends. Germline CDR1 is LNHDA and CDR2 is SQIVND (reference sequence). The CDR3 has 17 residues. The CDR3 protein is CASSIVAGVSGEQPQHF. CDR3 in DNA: TGTGCCAGTAGTATAGTCGCGGGGGTCTCAGGGGAGCAGCCCCAGCATTTT.

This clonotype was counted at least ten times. The CDR3 here is CASSRTGIGNQPQHF. The CDR3 region has the DNA TGTGCCAGCAGCCGGACAGGTATTGGGAATCAGCCCCAGCATTTT. This sequence joins TRBV6-5 and TRBJ1-5, with 7 positions matching TRBD1. V dropped 6 bases and J dropped 4; count of bases not matched to a gene: 9. The CDR3 loop spans 15 amino acids. Looked up from germline, CDR1 is MNHEY and CDR2 is SVGAGI.

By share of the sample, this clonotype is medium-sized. CDR3 nucleotides: TGTGCCAGCAGGACAAAAACAGGACCCATGAACACTGAAGCTTTCTTT. Residues: CASRTKTGPMNTEAFF. The chain employs TRBV6-2 or TRBV6-3 and TRBJ1-1; tentatively, D is TRBD1 (5 bases). From germline, CDR1 is MNHEY and CDR2 SVGEGT. CDR3 length: 16 amino acids. V was cut by 6 bases and J by 0 bases, with 17 bases left in between.

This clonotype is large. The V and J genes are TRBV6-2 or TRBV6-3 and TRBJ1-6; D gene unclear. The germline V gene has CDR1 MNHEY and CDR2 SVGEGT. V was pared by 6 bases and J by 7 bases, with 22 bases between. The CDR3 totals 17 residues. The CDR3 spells CASSYTPRTELNSPLHF. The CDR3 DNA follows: TGTGCCAGCAGCTACACCCCTCGGACGGAACTAAATTCACCCCTCCACTTT.

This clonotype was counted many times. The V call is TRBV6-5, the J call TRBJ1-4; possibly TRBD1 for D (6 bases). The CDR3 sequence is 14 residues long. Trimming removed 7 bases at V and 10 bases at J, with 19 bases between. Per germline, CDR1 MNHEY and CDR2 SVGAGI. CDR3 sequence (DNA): TGTGCCAGCAATCCCGGGCGGGGGGCAGGAAAACTGTTTTTT. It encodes CASNPGRGAGKLFF.

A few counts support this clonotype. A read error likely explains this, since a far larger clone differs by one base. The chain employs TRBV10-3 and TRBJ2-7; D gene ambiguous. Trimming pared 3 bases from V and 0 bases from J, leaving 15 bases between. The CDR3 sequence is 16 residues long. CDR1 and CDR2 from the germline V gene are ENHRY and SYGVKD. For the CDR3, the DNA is TGTGCCATCAGTGAAATACACCTGTCCAGCTCCTACGAGCAGTACTTC. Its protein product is CAISEIHLSSSYEQYF.

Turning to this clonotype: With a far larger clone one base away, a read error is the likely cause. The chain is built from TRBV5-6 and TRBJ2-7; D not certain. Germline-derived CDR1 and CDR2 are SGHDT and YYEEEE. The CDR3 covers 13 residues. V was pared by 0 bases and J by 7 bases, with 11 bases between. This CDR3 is CASSLDLVDEQYF. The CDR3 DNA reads TGTGCCAGCAGCTTGGATCTAGTCGATGAGCAGTACTTC. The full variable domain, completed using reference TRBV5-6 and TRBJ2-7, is DAGVTQSPTHLIKTRGQQVTLRCSPKSGHDTVSWYQQALGQGPQFIFQYYEEEERQRGNFPDRFSGHQFPNYSSELNVNALLLGDSALYLCASSLDLVDEQYFGPGTRLTVT.

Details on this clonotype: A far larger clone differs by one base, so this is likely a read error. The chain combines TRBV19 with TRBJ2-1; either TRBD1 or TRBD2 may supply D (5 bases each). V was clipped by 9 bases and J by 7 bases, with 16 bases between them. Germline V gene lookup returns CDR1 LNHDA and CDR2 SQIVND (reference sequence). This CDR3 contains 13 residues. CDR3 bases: TGTGCCAGCAGATTGGGACGGCCAAATGAGCAGTTCTTC. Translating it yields CASRLGRPNEQFF.

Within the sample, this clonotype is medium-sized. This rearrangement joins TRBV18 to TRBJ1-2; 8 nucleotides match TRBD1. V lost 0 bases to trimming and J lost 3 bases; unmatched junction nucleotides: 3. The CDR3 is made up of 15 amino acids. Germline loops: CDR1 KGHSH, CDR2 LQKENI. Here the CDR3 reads CASSPPTGDDYGYTF. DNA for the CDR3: TGTGCCAGCTCACCACCGACAGGGGACGACTATGGCTACACCTTC.

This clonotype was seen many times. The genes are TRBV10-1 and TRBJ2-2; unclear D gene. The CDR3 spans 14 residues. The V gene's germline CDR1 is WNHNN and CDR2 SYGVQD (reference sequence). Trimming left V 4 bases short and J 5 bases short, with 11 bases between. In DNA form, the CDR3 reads TGCGCCAGCAGTGCTACATCTCAGACCGGGGAGCTGTTTTTT. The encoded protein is CASSATSQTGELFF.

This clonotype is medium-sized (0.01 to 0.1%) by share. The CDR3 nucleotides read TGTGCCAGCGGAGAATCCCCCGTTCTAGCCAAAAACATTCAGTACTTC. Its protein product is CASGESPVLAKNIQYF. J is TRBJ2-4 and V is TRBV6-6; D gene ambiguous. V shed 8 bases and J shed 0 bases, with 17 bases lying between them. Germline-derived CDR1 and CDR2 are MNHNY and SVGAGI (reference sequence). The CDR3 sequence is 16 residues long.

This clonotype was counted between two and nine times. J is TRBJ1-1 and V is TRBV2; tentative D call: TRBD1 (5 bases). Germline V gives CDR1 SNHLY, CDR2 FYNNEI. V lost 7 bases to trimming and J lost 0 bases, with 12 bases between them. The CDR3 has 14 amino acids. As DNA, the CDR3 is TGTGCCAGCAATTCGGAGGGGATGAACACTGAAGCTTTCTTT. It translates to CASNSEGMNTEAFF.

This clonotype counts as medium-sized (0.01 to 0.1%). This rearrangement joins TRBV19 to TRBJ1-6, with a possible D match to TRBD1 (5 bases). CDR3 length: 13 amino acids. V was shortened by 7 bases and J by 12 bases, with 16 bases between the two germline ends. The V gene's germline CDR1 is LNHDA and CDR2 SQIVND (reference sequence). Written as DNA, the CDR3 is TGTGCCAGTACTTCCGGTCAGGGAGGACCCCTCCACTTT. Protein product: CASTSGQGGPLHF.

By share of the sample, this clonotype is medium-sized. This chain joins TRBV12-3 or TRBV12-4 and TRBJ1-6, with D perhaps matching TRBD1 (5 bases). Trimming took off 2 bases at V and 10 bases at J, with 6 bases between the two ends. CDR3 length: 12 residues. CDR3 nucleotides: TGTGCCAGCAGTTTACAGGGCTCACCCCTCCACTTT. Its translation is CASSLQGSPLHF.

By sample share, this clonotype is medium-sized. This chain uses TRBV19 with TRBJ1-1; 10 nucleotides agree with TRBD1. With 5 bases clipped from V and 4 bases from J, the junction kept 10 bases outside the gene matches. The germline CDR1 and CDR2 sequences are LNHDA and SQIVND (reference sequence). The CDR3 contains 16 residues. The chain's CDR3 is CASSPGDRGDSTEAFF. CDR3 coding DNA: TGTGCCAGTAGTCCGGGGGACAGGGGAGATAGCACTGAAGCTTTCTTT.

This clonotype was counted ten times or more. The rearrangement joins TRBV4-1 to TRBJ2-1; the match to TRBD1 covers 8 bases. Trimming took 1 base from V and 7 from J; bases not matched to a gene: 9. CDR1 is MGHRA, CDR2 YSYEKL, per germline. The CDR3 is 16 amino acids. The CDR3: CASSQVSGQGVNEQFF. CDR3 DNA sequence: TGCGCCAGCAGCCAAGTCAGTGGACAGGGAGTAAATGAGCAGTTCTTC.

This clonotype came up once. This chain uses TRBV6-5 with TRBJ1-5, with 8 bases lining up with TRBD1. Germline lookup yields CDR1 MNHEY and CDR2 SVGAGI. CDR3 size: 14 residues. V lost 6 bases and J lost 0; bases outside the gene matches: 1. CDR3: CASRTGDSNQPQHF. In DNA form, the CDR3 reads TGTGCCAGCAGGACAGGGGATAGCAATCAGCCCCAGCATTTT.

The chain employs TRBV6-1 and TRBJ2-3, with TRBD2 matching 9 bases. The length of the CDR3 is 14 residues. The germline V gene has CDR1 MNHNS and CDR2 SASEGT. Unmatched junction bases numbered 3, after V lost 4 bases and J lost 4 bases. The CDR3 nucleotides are TGTGCCAGCAGTGTAGGACTAGCGTCAGATACGCAGTATTTT. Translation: CASSVGLASDTQYF.

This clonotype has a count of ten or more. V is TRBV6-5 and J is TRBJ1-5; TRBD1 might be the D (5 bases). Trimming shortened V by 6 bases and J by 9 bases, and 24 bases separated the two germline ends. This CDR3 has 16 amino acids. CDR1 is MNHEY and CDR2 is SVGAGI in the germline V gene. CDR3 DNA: TGTGCCAGCAGCAAACGGACTCCGGGACTAGGGGCGCCCCAGCATTTT. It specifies CASSKRTPGLGAPQHF.

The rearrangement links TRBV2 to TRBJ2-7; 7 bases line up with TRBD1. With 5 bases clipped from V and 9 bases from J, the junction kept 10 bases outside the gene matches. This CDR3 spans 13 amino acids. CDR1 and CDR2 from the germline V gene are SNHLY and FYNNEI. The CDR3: CASSPDRTGAQYF. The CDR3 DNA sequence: TGTGCCAGCAGTCCGGACAGGACCGGGGCGCAGTACTTC.